Presented here are 7 T cell receptor beta chains from one specimen sequenced in a study of blood T cell repertoires in COVID-19. Only in-frame clones appear in the TCRdb table, and some are missing; sequencing was by immunoSEQ multiplex PCR. The sample holds almost 250,000 clones, around nine tenths seen once. The sequencing input was PBMCs or T cells enriched from blood (not recorded which). The source of these receptors is a woman aged 45-65 years who had recovered from COVID-19.

The CDR3 region is CASSLRRRTEAFF. CDR3 sequence (DNA): TGTGCCAGCAGCTTGAGGCGGCGGACTGAAGCTTTCTTT. The gene calls are TRBV5-8 and TRBJ1-1, with D uncertain. CDR1 is SGHTS, CDR2 YDEGEE, per germline. Between the trimmed V and J ends, which lost 1 base and 5 bases, there was a span of 9 bases. There are 13 residues in the CDR3.

The chain links TRBV19 to TRBJ2-1, with TRBD2 matching 7 bases. CDR1 is LNHDA, CDR2 SQIVND, per germline (reference sequence). Losses at the gene ends were 7 bases for V and 7 bases for J; bases not matched to a gene: 16. This CDR3 has 16 amino acids. CDR3 nucleotide sequence: TGTGCCAGTAAGAGCGGCGCGCTAGCGGAAAATAATGAGCAGTTCTTC. Translation: CASKSGALAENNEQFF.

The chain couples TRBV3-1 (or the pseudogene TRBV3-2) to TRBJ1-1; TRBD1 matches at 8 bases. The CDR3 extends over 14 amino acids. Trimming removed 5 bases from V and 1 base from J; junction bases left unmatched: 3. Looked up from germline, CDR1 is LGHDT and CDR2 is YNNKEL (reference sequence). The CDR3 DNA is TGTGCCAGCAGCAAGGGACAGGAGAACACTGAAGCTTTCTTT. Its protein is CASSKGQENTEAFF.

The chain employs TRBV5-1 and TRBJ2-3, with 8 positions matching TRBD1. Germline V gene data show CDR1 as SGHRS and CDR2 as YFSETQ. CDR3 length equals 14 residues. The ends lost 7 bases at V and 2 bases at J; junction bases unmatched: 6. This CDR3 is CASAGQANTDTQYF. CDR3 nucleotides: TGCGCCAGCGCGGGACAGGCGAACACAGATACGCAGTATTTT.

The chain has TRBV11-2 and TRBJ1-4; D gene uncertain. The germline gives CDR1 SGHAT, CDR2 FQNNGV. Between the trimmed V and J ends, which lost 4 bases and 0 bases, there was a span of 12 bases. The CDR3 loop spans 16 amino acids. CDR3 nucleotides: TGTGCCAGCAGCTCCCTCCGAAGAGCAACTAATGAAAAACTGTTTTTT. It codes for CASSSLRRATNEKLFF.

In this sample, this clone turned up a few times. The chain couples TRBV15 to TRBJ1-1; D not resolved. The CDR3 loop spans 12 amino acids. Germline-derived CDR1 and CDR2 are LNHNV and YYDKDF (reference sequence). V lost 9 bases and J 7 bases, leaving 15 bases between the germline ends. The CDR3 reads CATTKSGDEAFF. Here the CDR3 DNA reads TGTGCCACAACTAAGAGTGGCGATGAAGCTTTCTTT.

V gene TRBV6-5 combines with J gene TRBJ2-2, with 9 nucleotides matching TRBD1. V dropped 6 bases and J dropped 6; count of bases not matched to a gene: 2. CDR3 size: 13 residues. Germline CDR1 reads MNHEY; CDR2 reads SVGAGI. The CDR3 loop reads CASRQGAAGELFF. The CDR3 bases are TGTGCCAGCAGACAGGGGGCCGCCGGGGAGCTGTTTTTT.